Below are 7 T cell receptor beta chains sequenced from a single sample in a study of early T cells in non-severe SARS-CoV-2 infection. TCRdb reanalysed the 5' RACE reads using MiXCR and keeps one entry per CDR3 protein. The table shows 30,000 to 35,000 distinct CDR3 sequences, with approximately 5% occurring only once. Material for sequencing was whole blood. The receptor source for this set is an adult who was a healthcare worker with PCR-confirmed SARS-CoV-2 infection or an uninfected control (not recorded which).

This clonotype occurred many times. V and J are TRBV19 and TRBJ2-2; D might be TRBD1 or TRBD2, each matching 5 bases. CDR3 size: 14 residues. The V gene lost 6 bases and the J gene lost 2 bases, with 10 bases spanning the gap. CDR1 LNHDA and CDR2 SQIVND come from the germline V gene (reference sequence). CDR3 region: CASRGTSNTGELFF. The CDR3 nucleotides are TGTGCCAGTAGGGGGACGTCAAACACCGGGGAGCTGTTTTTT. The full variable domain, in which reference TRBV19 and TRBJ2-2 provide the parts outside the CDR3, is DGGITQSPKYLFRKEGQNVTLSCEQNLNHDAMYWYRQDPGQGLRLIYYSQIVNDFQKGDIAEGYSVSREKKESFPLTVTSAQKNPTAFYLCASRGTSNTGELFFGEGSRLTVL.

This clonotype was seen ten or more times. V and J are TRBV7-2 and TRBJ1-1, with 7 bases identical to TRBD1. The length of the CDR3 is 15 residues. V was pared by 1 base and J by 4 bases, with 6 bases of the junction left unmatched. Per germline, CDR1 SGHTA and CDR2 FQGNSA. This CDR3 is CASSLVKGAFTEAFF. CDR3 bases: TGTGCCAGCAGCTTAGTGAAGGGGGCTTTCACTGAAGCTTTCTTT.

The chain employs TRBV6-1 and TRBJ1-5; 7 bases align to TRBD1. Germline assignment: CDR1 MNHNS and CDR2 SASEGT. J was trimmed by 7 bases and V by 5 bases; bases with no gene match: 8. CDR3 length equals 14 residues. CDR3 protein: CASSQGGGGQPQHF. The CDR3 DNA is TGTGCCAGCAGTCAGGGAGGGGGCGGCCAGCCCCAGCATTTT.

This clonotype has ten or more counts. The rearrangement joins TRBV2 to TRBJ2-3; 10 nucleotides line up with TRBD2. This CDR3 is 16 amino acids long. Germline CDR1 reads SNHLY; CDR2 reads FYNNEI. J gave up 2 bases and V 5 bases, and 7 bases lay outside the gene matches. The CDR3 here is CASSRLAGDITDTQYF. The CDR3 DNA reads TGTGCCAGCAGTCGACTAGCGGGTGACATCACAGATACGCAGTATTTT.

This clonotype was recorded many times. The chain recombines TRBV7-3 with TRBJ2-5, with D tentatively TRBD1 (5 bases). This CDR3 region has 13 residues. CDR1 is SGHTA and CDR2 is FQGTGA in the germline V gene. With 3 bases removed from V and 5 bases from J, the gap between germline ends came to 10 bases. CDR3 in amino acids: CASSFREGETQYF. CDR3 in DNA: TGTGCCAGCAGCTTCAGGGAAGGGGAGACCCAGTACTTC.

This clonotype was found many times. The chain employs TRBV20-1 and TRBJ1-1; D gene unclear. V lost 1 base and J 3 bases, leaving 9 bases between the germline ends. The CDR3 is 13 amino acids. Per germline, CDR1 DFQATT and CDR2 SNEGSKA (reference sequence). CDR3: CSARGEADTEAFF. As DNA, the CDR3 is TGCAGTGCTAGAGGGGAGGCGGACACTGAAGCTTTCTTT.

The table lists this clonotype with many counts. CDR3 sequence reads: CASSPYRDGNTIYF. The CDR3 DNA follows: TGTGCCAGCTCACCATACAGGGACGGAAACACCATATATTTT. The chain combines TRBV18 with TRBJ1-3; tentative D call: TRBD1 (6 bases). The CDR3 has 14 residues. Trimming took 2 bases from V and 4 from J, leaving 9 bases between them. Germline V CDR1 and CDR2: KGHSH, LQKENI.